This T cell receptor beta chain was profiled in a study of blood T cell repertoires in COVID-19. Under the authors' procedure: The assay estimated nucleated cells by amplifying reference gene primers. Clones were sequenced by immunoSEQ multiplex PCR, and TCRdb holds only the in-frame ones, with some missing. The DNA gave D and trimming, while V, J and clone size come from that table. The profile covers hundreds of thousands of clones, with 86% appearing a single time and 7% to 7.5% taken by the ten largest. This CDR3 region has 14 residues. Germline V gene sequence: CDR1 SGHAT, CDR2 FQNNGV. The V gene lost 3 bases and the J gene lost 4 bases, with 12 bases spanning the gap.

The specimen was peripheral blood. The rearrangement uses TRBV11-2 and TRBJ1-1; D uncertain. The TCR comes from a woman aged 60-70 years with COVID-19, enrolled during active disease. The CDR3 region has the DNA TGTGCCAGCAGCTTTTCGCGCAGCGGCACTGAAGCTTTCTTT. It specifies CASSFSRSGTEAFF.